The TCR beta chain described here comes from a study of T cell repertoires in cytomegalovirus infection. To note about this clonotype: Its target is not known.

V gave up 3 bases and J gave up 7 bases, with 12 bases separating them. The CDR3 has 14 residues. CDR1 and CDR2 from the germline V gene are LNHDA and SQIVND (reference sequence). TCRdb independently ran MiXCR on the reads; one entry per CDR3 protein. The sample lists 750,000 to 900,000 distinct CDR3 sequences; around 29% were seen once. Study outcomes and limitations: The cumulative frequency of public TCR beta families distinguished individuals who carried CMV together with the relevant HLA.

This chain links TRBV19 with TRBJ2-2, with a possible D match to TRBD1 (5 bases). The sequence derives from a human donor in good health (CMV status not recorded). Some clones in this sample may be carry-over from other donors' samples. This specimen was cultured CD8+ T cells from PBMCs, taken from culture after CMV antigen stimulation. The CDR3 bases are TGTGCCAGTAGTATTCAAGGGGTGATCGGGGAGCTGTTTTTT. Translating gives CASSIQGVIGELFF.